The present TCR beta chain was sequenced within a study of T-cell reconstitution after alpha-beta-depleted transplantation in children. The sample holds many counts of this clonotype. TCRbeta library preparation incorporated unique molecular identifiers. TCRdb fed the PCR reads into MiXCR, producing one record per CDR3 protein. The table has over 400,000 distinct CDR3 sequences, approximately 12% seen once. Germline V gene sequence: CDR1 SGHNT, CDR2 YYREEE (reference sequence). Trimming left V 2 bases short and J 7 bases short, with 13 bases between. The CDR3 contains 14 residues. The origin of this receptor is a human donor who donated a stem cell graft to a child with combined immunodeficiency. The chain links TRBV5-4 to TRBJ2-1; D might be TRBD2 (5 bases). The source was PBMCs from the stem cell graft donor, collected from the stem cell graft. CDR3 sequence reads: CASSFTSFGNEQFF. CDR3 in DNA: TGTGCCAGCAGCTTCACTAGTTTTGGGAATGAGCAGTTCTTC.